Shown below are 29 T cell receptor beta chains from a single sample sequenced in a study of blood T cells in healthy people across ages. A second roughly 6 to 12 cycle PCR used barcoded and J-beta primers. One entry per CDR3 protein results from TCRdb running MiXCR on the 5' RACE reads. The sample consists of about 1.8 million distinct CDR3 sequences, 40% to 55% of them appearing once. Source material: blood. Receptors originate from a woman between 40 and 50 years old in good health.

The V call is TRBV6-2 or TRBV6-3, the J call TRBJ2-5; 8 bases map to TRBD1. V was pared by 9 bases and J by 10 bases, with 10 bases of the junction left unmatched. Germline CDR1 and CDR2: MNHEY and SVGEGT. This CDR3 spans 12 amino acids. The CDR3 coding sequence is TGTGCCAGTCGACAGGGGTACGGGAACCAGTACTTC. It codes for CASRQGYGNQYF.

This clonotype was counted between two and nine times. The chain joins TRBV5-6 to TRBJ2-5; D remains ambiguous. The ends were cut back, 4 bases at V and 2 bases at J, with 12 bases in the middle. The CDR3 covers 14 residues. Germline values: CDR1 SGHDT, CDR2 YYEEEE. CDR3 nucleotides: TGTGCCAGCAGCCCGTTACCCAATCAAGAGACCCAGTACTTC. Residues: CASSPLPNQETQYF.

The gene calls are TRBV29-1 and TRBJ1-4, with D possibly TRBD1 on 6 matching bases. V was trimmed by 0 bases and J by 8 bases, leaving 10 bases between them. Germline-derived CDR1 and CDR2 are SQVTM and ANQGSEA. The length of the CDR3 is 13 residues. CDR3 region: CSVEDRGGEKLFF. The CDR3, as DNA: TGCAGCGTTGAAGACAGGGGCGGGGAAAAACTGTTTTTT. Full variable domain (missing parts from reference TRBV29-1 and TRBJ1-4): SAVISQKPSRDICQRGTSLTIQCQVDSQVTMMFWYRQQPGQSLTLIATANQGSEATYESGFVIDKFPISRPNLTFSTLTVSNMSPEDSSIYLCSVEDRGGEKLFFGSGTQLSVL.

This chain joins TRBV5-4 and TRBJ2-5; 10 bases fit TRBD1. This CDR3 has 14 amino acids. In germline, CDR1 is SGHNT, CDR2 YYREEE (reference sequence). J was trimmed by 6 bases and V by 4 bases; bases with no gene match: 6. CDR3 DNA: TGTGCCAGCAGCGGACCGGGACAGGGGCAGACCCAGTACTTC. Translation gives CASSGPGQGQTQYF.

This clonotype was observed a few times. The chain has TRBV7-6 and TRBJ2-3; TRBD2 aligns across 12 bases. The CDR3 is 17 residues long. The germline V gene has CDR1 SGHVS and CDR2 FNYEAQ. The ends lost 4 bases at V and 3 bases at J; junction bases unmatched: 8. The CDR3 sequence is CASSSPASGGATDTQYF. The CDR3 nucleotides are TGTGCCAGCAGCTCTCCAGCTAGCGGGGGGGCGACAGATACGCAGTATTTT.

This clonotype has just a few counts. DNA for the CDR3: TGTGCCAGCATCCAGGGACAGATCTACAATGAGCAGTTCTTC. As protein: CASIQGQIYNEQFF. This chain connects TRBV2 to TRBJ2-1, with 7 bases identical to TRBD1. V lost 7 bases to trimming and J lost 3 bases; unmatched junction nucleotides: 6. The V gene's germline CDR1 is SNHLY and CDR2 FYNNEI. The length of the CDR3 is 14 residues.

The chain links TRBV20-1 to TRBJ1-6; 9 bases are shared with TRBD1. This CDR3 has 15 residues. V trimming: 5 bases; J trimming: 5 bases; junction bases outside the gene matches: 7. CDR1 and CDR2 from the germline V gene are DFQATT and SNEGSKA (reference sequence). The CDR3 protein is CSAPGQGNDNSPLHF. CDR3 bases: TGCAGTGCTCCCGGACAGGGGAACGATAATTCACCCCTCCACTTT.

The CDR3 nucleotides are TGTGCCAGCAGCTACCGGGACAGGGGTAATGAGCAGTTCTTC. This gives the protein CASSYRDRGNEQFF. The V gene is TRBV11-1, the J gene TRBJ2-1, with 10 bases identical to TRBD1. V was clipped by 4 bases and J by 7 bases; unmatched bases: 4. The germline V gene has CDR1 SGHAT and CDR2 FQDESV (reference sequence). The CDR3 spans 14 residues.

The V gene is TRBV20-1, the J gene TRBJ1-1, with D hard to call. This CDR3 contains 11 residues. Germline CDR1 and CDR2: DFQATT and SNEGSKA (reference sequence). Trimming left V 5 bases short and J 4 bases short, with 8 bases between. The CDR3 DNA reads TGCAGTGCTGGCTCGCCCACTGAAGCTTTCTTT. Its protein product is CSAGSPTEAFF.

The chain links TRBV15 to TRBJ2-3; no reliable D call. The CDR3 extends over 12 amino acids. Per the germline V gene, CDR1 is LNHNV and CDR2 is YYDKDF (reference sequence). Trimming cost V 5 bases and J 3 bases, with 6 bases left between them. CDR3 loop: CATSFRTDTQYF. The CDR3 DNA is TGTGCCACCAGCTTTCGGACAGATACGCAGTATTTT. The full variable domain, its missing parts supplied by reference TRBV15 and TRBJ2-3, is DAMVIQNPRYQVTQFGKPVTLSCSQTLNHNVMYWYQQKSSQAPKLLFHYYDKDFNNEADTPDNFQSRRPNTSFCFLDIRSPGLGDTAMYLCATSFRTDTQYFGPGTRLTVL.

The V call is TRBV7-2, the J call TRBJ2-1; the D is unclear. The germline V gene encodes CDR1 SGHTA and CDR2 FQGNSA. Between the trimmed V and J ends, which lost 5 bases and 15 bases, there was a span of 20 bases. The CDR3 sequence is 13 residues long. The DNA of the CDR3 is TGTGCCAGCAGCCCTGATGTTAGGGCCTGGATGTTCTTC. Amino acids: CASSPDVRAWMFF.

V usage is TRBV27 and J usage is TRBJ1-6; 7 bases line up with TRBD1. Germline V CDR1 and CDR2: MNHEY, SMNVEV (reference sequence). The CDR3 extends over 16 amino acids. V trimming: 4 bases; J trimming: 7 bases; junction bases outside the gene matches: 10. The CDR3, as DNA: TGTGCCAGCAGTTCCCGACAGGGAATCCGGAATTCACCCCTCCACTTT. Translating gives CASSSRQGIRNSPLHF.

The CDR3 is CSAETGTGISGELFF. The CDR3 DNA follows: TGCAGTGCCGAGACCGGGACAGGGATCTCCGGGGAGCTGTTTTTT. J is TRBJ2-2 and V is TRBV20-1; 9 bases are shared with TRBD1. Germline-derived CDR1 and CDR2 are DFQATT and SNEGSKA (reference sequence). Trimming took 6 bases from V and 6 from J; bases not matched to a gene: 11. The CDR3 runs 15 residues.

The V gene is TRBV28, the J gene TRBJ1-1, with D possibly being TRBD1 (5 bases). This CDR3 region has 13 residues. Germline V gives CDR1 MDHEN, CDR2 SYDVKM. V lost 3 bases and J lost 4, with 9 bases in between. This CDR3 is CASSLGVFTEAFF. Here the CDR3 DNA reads TGTGCCAGCAGTTTGGGGGTATTCACTGAAGCTTTCTTT. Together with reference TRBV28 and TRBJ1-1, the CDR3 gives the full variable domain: DVKVTQSSRYLVKRTGEKVFLECVQDMDHENMFWYRQDPGLGLRLIYFSYDVKMKEKGDIPEGYSVSREKKERFSLILESASTNQTSMYLCASSLGVFTEAFFGQGTRLTVV.

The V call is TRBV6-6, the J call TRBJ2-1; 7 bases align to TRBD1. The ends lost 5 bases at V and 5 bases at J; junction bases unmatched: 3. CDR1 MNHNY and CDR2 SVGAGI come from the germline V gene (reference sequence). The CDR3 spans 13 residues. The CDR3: CASSDRANNEQFF. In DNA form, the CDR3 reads TGTGCCAGCAGTGACAGGGCAAACAATGAGCAGTTCTTC.

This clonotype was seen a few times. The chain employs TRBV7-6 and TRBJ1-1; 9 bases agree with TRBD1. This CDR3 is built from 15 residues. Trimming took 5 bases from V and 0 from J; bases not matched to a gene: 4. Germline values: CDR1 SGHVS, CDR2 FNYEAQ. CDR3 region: CASSPTGGLNTEAFF. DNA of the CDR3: TGTGCCAGCAGCCCTACAGGGGGCCTGAACACTGAAGCTTTCTTT.

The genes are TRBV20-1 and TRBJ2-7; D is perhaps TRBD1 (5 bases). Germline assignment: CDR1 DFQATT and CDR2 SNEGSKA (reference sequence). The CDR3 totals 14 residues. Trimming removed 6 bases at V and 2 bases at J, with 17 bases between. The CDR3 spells CSALRTPTAYEQYF. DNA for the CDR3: TGCAGTGCACTCCGGACACCCACTGCCTACGAGCAGTACTTC.

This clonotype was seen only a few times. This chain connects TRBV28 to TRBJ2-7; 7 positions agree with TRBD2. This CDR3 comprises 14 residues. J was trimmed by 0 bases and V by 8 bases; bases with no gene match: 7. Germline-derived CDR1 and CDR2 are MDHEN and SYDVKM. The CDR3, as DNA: TGTGCCAGCCGCTTGGCTAGCGGCTCCTACGAGCAGTACTTC. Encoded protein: CASRLASGSYEQYF.

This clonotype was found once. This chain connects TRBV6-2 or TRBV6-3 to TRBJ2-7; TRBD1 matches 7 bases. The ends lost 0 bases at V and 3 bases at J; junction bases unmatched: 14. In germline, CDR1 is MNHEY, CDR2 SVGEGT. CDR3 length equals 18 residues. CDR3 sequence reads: CASSYSPMVADRDYEQYF. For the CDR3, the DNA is TGTGCCAGCAGTTACTCTCCGATGGTGGCCGACAGGGACTACGAGCAGTACTTC.

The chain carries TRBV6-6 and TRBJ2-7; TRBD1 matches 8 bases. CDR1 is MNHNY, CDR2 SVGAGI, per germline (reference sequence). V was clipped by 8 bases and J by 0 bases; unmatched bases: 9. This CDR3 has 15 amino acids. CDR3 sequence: CASGATQGGSYEQYF. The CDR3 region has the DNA TGTGCCAGCGGCGCAACACAGGGGGGCTCCTACGAGCAGTACTTC.

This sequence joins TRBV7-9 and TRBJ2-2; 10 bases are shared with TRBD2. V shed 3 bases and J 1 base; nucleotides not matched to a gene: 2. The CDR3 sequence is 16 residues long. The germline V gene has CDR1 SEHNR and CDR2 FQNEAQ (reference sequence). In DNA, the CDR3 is TGTGCCAGCAGCTTGCTAGCGGGGGTGAACACCGGGGAGCTGTTTTTT. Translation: CASSLLAGVNTGELFF. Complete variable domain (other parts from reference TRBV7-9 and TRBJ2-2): DTGVSQNPRHKITKRGQNVTFRCDPISEHNRLYWYRQTLGQGPEFLTYFQNEAQLEKSRLLSDRFSAERPKGSFSTLEIQRTEQGDSAMYLCASSLLAGVNTGELFFGEGSRLTVL.

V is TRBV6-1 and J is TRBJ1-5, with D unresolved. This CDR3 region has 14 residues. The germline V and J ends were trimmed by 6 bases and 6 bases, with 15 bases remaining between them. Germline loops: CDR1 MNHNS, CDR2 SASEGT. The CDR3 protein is CASRETEESQPQHF. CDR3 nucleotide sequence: TGTGCCAGCAGGGAAACAGAGGAAAGTCAGCCCCAGCATTTT.

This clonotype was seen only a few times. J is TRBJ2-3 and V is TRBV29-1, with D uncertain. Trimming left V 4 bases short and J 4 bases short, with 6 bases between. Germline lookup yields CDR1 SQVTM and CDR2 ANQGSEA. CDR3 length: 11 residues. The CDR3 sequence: CSVVESDTQYF. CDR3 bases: TGCAGCGTTGTAGAGTCAGATACGCAGTATTTT.

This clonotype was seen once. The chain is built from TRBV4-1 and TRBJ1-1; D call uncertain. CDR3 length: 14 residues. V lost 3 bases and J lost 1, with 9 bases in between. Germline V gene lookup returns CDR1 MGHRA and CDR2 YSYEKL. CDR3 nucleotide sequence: TGCGCCAGCAGCCACTACGTGGAGAACACTGAAGCTTTCTTT. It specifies CASSHYVENTEAFF.

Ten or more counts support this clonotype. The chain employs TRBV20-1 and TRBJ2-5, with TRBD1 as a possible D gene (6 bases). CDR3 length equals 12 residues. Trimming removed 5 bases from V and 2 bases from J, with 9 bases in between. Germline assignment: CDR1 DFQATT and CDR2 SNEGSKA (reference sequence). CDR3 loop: CSAGTGQETQYF. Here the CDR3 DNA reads TGCAGTGCTGGCACAGGGCAAGAGACCCAGTACTTC.

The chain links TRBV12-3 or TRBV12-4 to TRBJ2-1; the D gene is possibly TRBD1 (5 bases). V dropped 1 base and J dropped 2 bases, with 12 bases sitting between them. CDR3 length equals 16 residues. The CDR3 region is CASSLGQGKAYNEQFF. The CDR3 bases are TGTGCCAGCAGTTTAGGGCAGGGTAAAGCCTACAATGAGCAGTTCTTC.

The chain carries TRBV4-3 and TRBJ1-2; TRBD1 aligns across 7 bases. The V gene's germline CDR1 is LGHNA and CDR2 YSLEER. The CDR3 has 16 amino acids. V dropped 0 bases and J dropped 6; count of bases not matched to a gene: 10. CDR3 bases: TGCGCCAGCAGCCAAGATAGGGGACAGTATAAGGATGGCTACACCTTC. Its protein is CASSQDRGQYKDGYTF.

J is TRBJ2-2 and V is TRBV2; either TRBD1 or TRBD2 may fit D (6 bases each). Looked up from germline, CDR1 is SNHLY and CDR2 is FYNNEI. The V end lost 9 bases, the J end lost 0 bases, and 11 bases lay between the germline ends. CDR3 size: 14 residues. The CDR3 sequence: CASEGGANTGELFF. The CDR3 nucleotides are TGTGCCAGTGAGGGGGGTGCGAACACCGGGGAGCTGTTTTTT. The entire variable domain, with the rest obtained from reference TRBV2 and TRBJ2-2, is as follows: EPEVTQTPSHQVTQMGQEVILRCVPISNHLYFYWYRQILGQKVEFLVSFYNNEISEKSEIFDDQFSVERPDGSNFTLKIRSTKLEDSAMYFCASEGGANTGELFFGEGSRLTVL.

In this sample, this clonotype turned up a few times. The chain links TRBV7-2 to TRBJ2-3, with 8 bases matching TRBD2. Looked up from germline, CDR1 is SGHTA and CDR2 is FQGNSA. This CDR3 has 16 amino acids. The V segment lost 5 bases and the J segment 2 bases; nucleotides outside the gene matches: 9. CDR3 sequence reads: CASSAGGDTFTDTQYF. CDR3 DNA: TGTGCCAGCAGCGCCGGGGGGGACACTTTCACAGATACGCAGTATTTT.